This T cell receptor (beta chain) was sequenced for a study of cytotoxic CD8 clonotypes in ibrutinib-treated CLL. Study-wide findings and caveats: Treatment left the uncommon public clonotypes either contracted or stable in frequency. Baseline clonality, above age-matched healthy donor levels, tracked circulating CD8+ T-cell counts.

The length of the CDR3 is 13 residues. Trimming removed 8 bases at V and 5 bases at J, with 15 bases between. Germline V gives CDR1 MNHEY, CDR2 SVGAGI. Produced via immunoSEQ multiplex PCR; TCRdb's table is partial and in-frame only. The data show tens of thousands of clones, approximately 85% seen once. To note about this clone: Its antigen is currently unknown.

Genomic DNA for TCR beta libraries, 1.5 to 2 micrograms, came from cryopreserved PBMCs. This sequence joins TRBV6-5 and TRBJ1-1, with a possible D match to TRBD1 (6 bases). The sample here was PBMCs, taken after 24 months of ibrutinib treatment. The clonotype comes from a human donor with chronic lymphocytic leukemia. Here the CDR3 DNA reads TGTGCCAGCGGGGCGGGGGCTGGGACTGAAGCTTTCTTT. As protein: CASGAGAGTEAFF.